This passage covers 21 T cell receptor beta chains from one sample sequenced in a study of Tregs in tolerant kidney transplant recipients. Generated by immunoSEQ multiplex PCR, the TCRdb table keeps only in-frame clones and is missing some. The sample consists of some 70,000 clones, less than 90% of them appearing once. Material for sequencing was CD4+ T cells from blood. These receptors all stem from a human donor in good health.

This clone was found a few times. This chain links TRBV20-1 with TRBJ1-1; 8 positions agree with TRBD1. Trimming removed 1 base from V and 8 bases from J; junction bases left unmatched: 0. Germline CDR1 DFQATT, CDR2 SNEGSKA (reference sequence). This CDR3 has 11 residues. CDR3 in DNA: TGCAGTGCTAGAGGACAGGGGGAAGCTTTCTTT. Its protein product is CSARGQGEAFF.

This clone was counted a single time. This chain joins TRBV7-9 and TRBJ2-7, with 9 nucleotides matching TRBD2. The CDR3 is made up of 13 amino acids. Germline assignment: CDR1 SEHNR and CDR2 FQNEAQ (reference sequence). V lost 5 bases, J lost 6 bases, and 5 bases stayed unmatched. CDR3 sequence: CASSERGVPEQYF. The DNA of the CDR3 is TGTGCCAGCAGCGAGCGGGGGGTTCCCGAGCAGTACTTC.

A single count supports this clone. The CDR3 nucleotides are TGCGCCAGCAGTTGGTTCGGGAGACGGATTCCCTACGAGCAGTACTTC. Translation gives CASSWFGRRIPYEQYF. The rearrangement uses TRBV10-1 and TRBJ2-7; D is perhaps TRBD2 (6 bases). CDR3 size: 16 residues. CDR1 WNHNN and CDR2 SYGVQD come from the germline V gene (reference sequence). V lost 5 bases to trimming and J lost 2 bases, with 19 bases between them.

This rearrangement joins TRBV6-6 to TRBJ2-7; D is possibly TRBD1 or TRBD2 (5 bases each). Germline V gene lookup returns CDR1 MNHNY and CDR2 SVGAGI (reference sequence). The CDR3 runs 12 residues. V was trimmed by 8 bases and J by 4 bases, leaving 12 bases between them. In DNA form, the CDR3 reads TGTGCCAGCCGGGGACGGATTTACGAGCAGTACTTC. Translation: CASRGRIYEQYF.

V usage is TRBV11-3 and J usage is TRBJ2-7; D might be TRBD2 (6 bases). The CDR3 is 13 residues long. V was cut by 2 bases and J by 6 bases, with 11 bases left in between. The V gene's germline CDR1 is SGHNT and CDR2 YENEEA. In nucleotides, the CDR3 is TGTGCCAGCAGCTTACACCGACTAGGCGAGCAGTACTTC. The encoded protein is CASSLHRLGEQYF.

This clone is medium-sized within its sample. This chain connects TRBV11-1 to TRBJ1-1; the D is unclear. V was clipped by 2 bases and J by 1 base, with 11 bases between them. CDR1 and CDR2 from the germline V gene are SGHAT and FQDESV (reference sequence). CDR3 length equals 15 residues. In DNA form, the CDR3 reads TGTGCCAGCAGCTTAACGTGGGGAGGGAACACTGAAGCTTTCTTT. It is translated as CASSLTWGGNTEAFF.

The CDR3 spells CASSAKGTRGTEAFF. Written as DNA, the CDR3 is TGTGCCAGCAGCGCAAAGGGGACACGAGGCACTGAAGCTTTCTTT. This chain connects TRBV7-2 to TRBJ1-1; D possibly corresponds to TRBD1 (6 bases). Per the germline V gene, CDR1 is SGHTA and CDR2 is FQGNSA. This CDR3 comprises 15 residues. Trimming cost V 5 bases and J 4 bases, with 17 bases left between them. Using reference TRBV7-2 and TRBJ1-1 for the parts outside the CDR3, the full variable domain is GAGVSQSPSNKVTEKGKDVELRCDPISGHTALYWYRQSLGQGLEFLIYFQGNSAPDKSGLPSDRFSAERTGGSVSTLTIQRTQQEDSAVYLCASSAKGTRGTEAFFGQGTRLTVV.

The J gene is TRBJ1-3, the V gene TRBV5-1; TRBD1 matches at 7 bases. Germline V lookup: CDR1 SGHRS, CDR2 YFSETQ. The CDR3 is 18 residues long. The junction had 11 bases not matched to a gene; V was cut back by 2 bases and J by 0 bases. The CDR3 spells CASSLSGGSTNSGNTIYF. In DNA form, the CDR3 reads TGCGCCAGCAGCTTATCAGGGGGTTCGACGAACTCTGGAAACACCATATATTTT.

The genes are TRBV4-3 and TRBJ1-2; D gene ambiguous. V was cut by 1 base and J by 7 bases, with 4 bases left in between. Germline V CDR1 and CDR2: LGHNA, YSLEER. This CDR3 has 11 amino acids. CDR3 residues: CASSQGAGYTF. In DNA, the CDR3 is TGCGCCAGCAGCCAAGGCGCTGGCTACACCTTC.

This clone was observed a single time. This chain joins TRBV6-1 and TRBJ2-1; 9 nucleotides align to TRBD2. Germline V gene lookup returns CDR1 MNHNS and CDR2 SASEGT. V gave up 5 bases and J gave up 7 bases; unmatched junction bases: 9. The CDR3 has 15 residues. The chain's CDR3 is CASSTYAGGRNEQFF. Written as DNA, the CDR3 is TGTGCCAGCAGTACCTATGCGGGGGGGCGGAATGAGCAGTTCTTC.

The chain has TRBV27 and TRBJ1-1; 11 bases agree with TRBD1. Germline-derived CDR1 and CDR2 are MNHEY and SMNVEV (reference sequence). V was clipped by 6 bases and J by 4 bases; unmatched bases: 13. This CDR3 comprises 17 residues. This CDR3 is CASRLGQGAMAPTEAFF. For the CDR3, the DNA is TGTGCCAGCAGGTTAGGACAGGGGGCGATGGCCCCCACTGAAGCTTTCTTT.

CDR3 residues: CASSVRGSLANIQYF. The CDR3 bases are TGTGCCAGCAGCGTACGCGGGAGTTTAGCGAACATTCAGTACTTC. The chain couples TRBV9 to TRBJ2-4, with 7 positions matching TRBD2. Germline trimming cut 1 base from V and 7 bases from J; bases unmatched to any gene: 8. Looked up from germline, CDR1 is SGDLS and CDR2 is YYNGEE. The CDR3 loop spans 15 amino acids.

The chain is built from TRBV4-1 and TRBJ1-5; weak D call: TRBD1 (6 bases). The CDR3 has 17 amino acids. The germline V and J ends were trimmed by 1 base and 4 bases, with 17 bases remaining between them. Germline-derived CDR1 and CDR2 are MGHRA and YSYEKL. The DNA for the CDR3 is TGCGCCAGCAGCCAAGCGGGCGGGGGACACACTAATCAGCCCCAGCATTTT. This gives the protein CASSQAGGGHTNQPQHF.

The CDR3 is CASSLGRSSRLAGAYEQYF. The CDR3, as DNA: TGCGCCAGCAGCTTGGGGCGGAGTTCGCGTCTAGCGGGAGCTTACGAGCAGTACTTC. V gene TRBV5-1 combines with J gene TRBJ2-7; TRBD2 agrees at 10 bases. The CDR3 length is 19 residues. Looked up from germline, CDR1 is SGHRS and CDR2 is YFSETQ. V gave up 0 bases and J gave up 4 bases; unmatched junction bases: 16.

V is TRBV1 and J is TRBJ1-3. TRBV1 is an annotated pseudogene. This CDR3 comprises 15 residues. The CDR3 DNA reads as TGCACCAGCAGCCTTGGGGGGCGATCGGGAAACACCATATATTTT. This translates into CTSSLGGRSGNTIYF.

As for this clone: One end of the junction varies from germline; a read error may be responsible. The CDR3 nucleotides are TGTGCCAGCAGCTTGACACCTAACACTGAAGCTTTCTTT. Amino acids: CASSLTPNTEAFF. This chain uses TRBV5-1 with TRBJ1-1; D is unclear. Looked up from germline, CDR1 is SGHRS and CDR2 is YFSETQ. The CDR3 runs 13 residues. Looking up the rest from reference TRBV5-1 and TRBJ1-1 gives the full variable domain: KAGVTQTPRYLIKTRGQQVTLSCSPISGHRSVSWYQQTPGQGLQFLFEYFSETQRNKGNFPGRFSGRQFSNSRSEMNVSTLELGDSALYLCASSLTPNTEAFFGQGTRLTVV.

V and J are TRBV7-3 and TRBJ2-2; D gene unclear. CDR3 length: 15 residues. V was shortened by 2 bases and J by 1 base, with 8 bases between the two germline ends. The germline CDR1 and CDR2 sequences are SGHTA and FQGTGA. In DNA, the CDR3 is TGTGCCAGCAGCTTATCGGTGGGGAACACCGGGGAGCTGTTTTTT. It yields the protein CASSLSVGNTGELFF.

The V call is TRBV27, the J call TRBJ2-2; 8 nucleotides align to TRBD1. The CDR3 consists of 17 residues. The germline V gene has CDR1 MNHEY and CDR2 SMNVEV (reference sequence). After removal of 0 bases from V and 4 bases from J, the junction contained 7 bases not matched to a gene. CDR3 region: CASSLSATGGITGELFF. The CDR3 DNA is TGTGCCAGCAGTTTATCTGCTACAGGGGGAATCACCGGGGAGCTGTTTTTT.

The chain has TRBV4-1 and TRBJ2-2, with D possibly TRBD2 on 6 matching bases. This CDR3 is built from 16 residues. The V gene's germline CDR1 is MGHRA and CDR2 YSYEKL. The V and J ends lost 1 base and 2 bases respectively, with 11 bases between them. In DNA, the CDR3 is TGCGCCAGCAGCCAAGTAGGACTACAAAACACCGGGGAGCTGTTTTTT. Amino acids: CASSQVGLQNTGELFF.

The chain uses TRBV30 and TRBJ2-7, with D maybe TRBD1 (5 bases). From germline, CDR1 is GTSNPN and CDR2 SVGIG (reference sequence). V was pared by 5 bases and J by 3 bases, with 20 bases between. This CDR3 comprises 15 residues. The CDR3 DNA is TGTGCCTGGGGGCATTACGGACACGGACGCTACGAGCAGTACTTC. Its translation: CAWGHYGHGRYEQYF.

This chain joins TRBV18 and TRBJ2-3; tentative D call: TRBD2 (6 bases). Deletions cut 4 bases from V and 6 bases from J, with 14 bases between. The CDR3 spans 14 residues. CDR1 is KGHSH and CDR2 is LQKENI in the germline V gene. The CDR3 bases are TGTGCCAGCTCACAGGGGACTGGCGAGGATACGCAGTATTTT. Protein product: CASSQGTGEDTQYF.